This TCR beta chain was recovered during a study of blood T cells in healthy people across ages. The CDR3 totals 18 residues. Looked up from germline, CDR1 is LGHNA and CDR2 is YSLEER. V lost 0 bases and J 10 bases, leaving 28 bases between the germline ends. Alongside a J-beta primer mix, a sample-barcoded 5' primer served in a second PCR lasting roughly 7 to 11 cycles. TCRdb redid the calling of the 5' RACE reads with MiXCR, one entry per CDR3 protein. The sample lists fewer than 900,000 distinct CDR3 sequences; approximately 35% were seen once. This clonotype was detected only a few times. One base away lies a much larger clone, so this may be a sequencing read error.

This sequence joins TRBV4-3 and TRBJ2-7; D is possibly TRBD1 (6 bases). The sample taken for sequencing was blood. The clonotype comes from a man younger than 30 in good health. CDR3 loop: CASSQDIVTGRSQEAQYF. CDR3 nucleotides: TGCGCCAGCAGCCAAGATATCGTAACAGGGCGGTCCCAAGAGGCCCAGTACTTC.